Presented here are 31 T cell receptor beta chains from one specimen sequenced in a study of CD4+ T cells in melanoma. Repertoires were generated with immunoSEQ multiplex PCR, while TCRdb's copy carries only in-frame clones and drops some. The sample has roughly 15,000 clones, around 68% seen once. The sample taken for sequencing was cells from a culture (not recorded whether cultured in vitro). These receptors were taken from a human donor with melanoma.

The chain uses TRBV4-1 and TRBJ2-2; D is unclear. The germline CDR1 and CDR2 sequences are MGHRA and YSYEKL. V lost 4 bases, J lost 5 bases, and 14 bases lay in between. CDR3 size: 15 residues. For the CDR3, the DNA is TGCGCCAGCAGCCCCCGAGGACCTGTTACCGGGGAGCTGTTTTTT. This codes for CASSPRGPVTGELFF.

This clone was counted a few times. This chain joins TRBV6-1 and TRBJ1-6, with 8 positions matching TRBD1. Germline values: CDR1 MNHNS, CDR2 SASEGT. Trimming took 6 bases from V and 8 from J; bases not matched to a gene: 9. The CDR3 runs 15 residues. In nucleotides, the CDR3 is TGTGCCAGCAGATCGGGACAGGCTTCGGATTCACCCCTCCACTTT. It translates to CASRSGQASDSPLHF.

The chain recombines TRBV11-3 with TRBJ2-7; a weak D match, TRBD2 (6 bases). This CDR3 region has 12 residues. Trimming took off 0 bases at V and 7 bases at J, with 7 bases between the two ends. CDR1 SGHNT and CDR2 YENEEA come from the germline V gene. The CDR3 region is CASSLDRGEQYF. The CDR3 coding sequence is TGTGCCAGCAGCTTAGATCGGGGGGAGCAGTACTTC.

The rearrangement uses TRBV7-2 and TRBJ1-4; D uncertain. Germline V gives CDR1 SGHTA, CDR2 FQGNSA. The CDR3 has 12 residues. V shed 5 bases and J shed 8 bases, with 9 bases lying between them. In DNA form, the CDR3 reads TGTGCCAGCAGCAATCCGGGGGAAAAACTGTTTTTT. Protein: CASSNPGEKLFF.

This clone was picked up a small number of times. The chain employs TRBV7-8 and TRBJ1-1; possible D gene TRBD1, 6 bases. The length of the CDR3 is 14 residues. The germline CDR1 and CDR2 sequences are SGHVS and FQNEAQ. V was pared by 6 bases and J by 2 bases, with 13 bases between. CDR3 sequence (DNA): TGTGCCAGCAGGGCGGGACACTCAAACACTGAAGCTTTCTTT. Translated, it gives CASRAGHSNTEAFF.

The CDR3 nucleotides read TGTGCCAGCAGCAGACAGGGCCGCTCTGGAAACACCATATATTTT. It translates to CASSRQGRSGNTIYF. The rearrangement uses TRBV6-1 and TRBJ1-3, with 7 bases matching TRBD1. Germline V CDR1 and CDR2: MNHNS, SASEGT. V lost 6 bases, J lost 0 bases, and 5 bases stayed unmatched. CDR3 length: 15 amino acids.

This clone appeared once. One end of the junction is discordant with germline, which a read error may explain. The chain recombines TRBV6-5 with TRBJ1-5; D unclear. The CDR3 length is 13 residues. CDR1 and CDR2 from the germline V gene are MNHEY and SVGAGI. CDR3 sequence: CASSAGEGQPQHF. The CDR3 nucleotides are TGCGCCAGCAGTGCGGGTGAGGGACAGCCCCAGCATTTT.

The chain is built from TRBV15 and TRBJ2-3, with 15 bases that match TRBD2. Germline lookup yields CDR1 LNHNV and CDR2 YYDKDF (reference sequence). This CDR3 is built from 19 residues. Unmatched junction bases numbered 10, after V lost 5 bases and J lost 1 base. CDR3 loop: CATSGGLAGGLRGTDTQYF. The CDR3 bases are TGTGCCACCAGCGGTGGACTAGCGGGGGGGCTTAGGGGCACAGATACGCAGTATTTT.

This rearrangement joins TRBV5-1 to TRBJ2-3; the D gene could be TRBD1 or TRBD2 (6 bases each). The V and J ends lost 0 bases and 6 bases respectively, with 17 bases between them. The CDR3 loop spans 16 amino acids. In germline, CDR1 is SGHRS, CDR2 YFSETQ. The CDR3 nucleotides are TGCGCCAGCAGCTTGGACCCGGGGGCCGGACCCGATACGCAGTATTTT. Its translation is CASSLDPGAGPDTQYF.

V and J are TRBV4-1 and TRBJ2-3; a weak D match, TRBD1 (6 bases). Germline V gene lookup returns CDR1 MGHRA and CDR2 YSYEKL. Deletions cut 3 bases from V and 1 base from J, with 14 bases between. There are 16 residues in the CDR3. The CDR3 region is CASSQFTGIGTDTQYF. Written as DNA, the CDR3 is TGCGCCAGCAGCCAGTTTACAGGGATTGGCACAGATACGCAGTATTTT.

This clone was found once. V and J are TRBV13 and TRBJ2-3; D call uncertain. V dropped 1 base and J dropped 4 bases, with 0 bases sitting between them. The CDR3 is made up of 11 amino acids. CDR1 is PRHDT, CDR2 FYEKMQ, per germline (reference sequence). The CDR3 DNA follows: TGTGCCAGCAGCTTAGCAGATACGCAGTATTTT. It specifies CASSLADTQYF.

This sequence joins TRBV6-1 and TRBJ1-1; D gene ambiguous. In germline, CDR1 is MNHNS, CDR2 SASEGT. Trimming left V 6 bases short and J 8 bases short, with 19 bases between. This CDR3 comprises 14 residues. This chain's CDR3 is CASRSGGIRTEAFF. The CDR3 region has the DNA TGTGCCAGCAGAAGTGGCGGGATTCGAACCGAAGCTTTCTTT.

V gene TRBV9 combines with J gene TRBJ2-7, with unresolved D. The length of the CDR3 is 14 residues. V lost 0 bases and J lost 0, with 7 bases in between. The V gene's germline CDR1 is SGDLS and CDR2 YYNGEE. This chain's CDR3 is CASSVEANSYEQYF. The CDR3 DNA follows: TGTGCCAGCAGCGTAGAAGCCAACTCCTACGAGCAGTACTTC.

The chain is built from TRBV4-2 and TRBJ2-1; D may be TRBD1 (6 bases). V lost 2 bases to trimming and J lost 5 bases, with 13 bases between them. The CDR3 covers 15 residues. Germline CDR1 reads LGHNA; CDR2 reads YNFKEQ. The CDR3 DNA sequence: TGTGCCAGCAGCCAACGAAACAGGGATGACAATGAGCAGTTCTTC. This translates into CASSQRNRDDNEQFF.

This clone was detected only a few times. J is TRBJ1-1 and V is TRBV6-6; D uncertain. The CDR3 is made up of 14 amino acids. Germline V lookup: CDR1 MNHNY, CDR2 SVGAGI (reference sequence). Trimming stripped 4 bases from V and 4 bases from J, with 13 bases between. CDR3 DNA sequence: TGTGCCAGCAGTTCGAGCGGCAGTCGCACTGAAGCTTTCTTT. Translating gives CASSSSGSRTEAFF.

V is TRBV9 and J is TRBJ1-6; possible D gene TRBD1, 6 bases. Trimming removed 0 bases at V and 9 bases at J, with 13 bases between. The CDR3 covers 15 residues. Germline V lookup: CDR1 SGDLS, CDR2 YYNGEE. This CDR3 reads CASSVAGGHSSPLHF. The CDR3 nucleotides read TGTGCCAGCAGCGTAGCCGGGGGACACAGTTCACCCCTCCACTTT.

CDR3 amino acids: CASREDRGDTEAFF. The CDR3 region has the DNA TGTGCCAGTAGGGAGGACAGGGGTGACACTGAAGCTTTCTTT. This rearrangement joins TRBV19 to TRBJ1-1, with 9 bases that match TRBD1. The length of the CDR3 is 14 residues. J was trimmed by 3 bases and V by 6 bases; bases with no gene match: 5. Germline CDR1 reads LNHDA; CDR2 reads SQIVND (reference sequence). The whole variable domain, remainder taken from reference TRBV19 and TRBJ1-1, is DGGITQSPKYLFRKEGQNVTLSCEQNLNHDAMYWYRQDPGQGLRLIYYSQIVNDFQKGDIAEGYSVSREKKESFPLTVTSAQKNPTAFYLCASREDRGDTEAFFGQGTRLTVV.

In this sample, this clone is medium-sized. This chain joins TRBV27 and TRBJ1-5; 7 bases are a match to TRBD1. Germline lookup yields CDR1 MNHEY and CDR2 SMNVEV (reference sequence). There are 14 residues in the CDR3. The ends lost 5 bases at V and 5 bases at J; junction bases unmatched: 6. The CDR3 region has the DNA TGTGCCAGCAGTAGGAGTCAGGGGGATCAGCCCCAGCATTTT. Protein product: CASSRSQGDQPQHF.

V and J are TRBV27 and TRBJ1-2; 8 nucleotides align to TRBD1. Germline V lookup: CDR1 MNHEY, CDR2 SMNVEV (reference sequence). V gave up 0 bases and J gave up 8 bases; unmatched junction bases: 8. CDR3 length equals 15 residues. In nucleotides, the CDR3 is TGTGCCAGCAGTTTATCCGGACAGGGACAGAGAGGCTACACCTTC. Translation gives CASSLSGQGQRGYTF.

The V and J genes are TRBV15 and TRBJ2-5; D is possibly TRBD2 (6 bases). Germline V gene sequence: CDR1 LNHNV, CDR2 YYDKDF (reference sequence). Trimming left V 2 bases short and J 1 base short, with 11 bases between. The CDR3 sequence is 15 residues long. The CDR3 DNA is TGTGCCACCAGCAGAAGACTAGGGGCCCAAGAGACCCAGTACTTC. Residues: CATSRRLGAQETQYF.

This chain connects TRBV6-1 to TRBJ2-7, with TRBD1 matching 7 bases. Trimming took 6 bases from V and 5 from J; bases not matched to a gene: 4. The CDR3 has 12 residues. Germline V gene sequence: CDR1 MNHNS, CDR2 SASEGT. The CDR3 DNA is TGTGCCAGCAGCCGACAGGGTCACGAGCAGTACTTC. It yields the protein CASSRQGHEQYF.

In DNA, the CDR3 is TGTGCCAGCAGCTTAAGCGGGATCGACGGGGAGCTGTTTTTT. As protein: CASSLSGIDGELFF. V is TRBV7-3 and J is TRBJ2-2, with D possibly being TRBD2 (6 bases). Germline V gene data show CDR1 as SGHTA and CDR2 as FQGTGA. The germline V and J ends were trimmed by 1 base and 7 bases, with 10 bases remaining between them. The CDR3 is 14 amino acids.

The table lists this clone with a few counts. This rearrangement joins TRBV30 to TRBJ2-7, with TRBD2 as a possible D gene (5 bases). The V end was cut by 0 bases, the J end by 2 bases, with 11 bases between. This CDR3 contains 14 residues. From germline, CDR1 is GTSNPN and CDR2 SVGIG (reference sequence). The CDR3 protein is CAWSVREGPYEQYF. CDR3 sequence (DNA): TGTGCCTGGAGTGTACGTGAGGGTCCCTACGAGCAGTACTTC.

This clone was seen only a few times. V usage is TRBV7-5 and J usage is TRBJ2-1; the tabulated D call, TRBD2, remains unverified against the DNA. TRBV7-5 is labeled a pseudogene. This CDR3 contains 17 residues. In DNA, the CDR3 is TGTGCCAGAAGCCCAAGGAGGGCGGGTCGCTACTACAATGAGCAGTTCTTC. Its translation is CARSPRRAGRYYNEQFF.

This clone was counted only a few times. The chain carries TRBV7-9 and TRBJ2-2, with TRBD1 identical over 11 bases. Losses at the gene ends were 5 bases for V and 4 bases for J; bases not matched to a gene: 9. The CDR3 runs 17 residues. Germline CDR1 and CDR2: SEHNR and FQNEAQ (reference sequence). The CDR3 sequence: CASSHSGGQGVTGELFF. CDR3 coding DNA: TGTGCCAGCAGCCATTCGGGGGGACAGGGGGTCACCGGGGAGCTGTTTTTT.

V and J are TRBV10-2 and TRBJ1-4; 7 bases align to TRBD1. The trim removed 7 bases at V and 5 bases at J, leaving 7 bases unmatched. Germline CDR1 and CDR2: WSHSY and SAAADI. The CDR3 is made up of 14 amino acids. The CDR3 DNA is TGCGCCAGCAAGGTCAGGGGGAGAAATGAAAAACTGTTTTTT. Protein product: CASKVRGRNEKLFF.

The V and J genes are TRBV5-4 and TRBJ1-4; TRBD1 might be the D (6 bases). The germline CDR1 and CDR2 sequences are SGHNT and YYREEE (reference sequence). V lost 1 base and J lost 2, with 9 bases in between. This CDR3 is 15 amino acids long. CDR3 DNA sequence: TGTGCCAGCAGCTTGAACAGGGCCACTAATGAAAAACTGTTTTTT. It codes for CASSLNRATNEKLFF.

The CDR3 region is CASSYEYTASTPLHF. The CDR3 bases are TGTGCCAGCAGTTACGAGTATACAGCCTCGACACCCCTCCACTTT. The chain combines TRBV6-6 with TRBJ1-6, with unresolved D. This CDR3 has 15 residues. V was shortened by 2 bases and J by 11 bases, with 16 bases between the two germline ends. Germline assignment: CDR1 MNHNY and CDR2 SVGAGI (reference sequence).

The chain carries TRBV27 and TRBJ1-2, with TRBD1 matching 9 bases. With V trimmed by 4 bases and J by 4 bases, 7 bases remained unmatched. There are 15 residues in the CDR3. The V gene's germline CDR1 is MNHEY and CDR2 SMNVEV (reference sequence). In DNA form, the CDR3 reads TGTGCCAGCAGTTCCACCGGGACAGGGATCTATGGCTACACCTTC. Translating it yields CASSSTGTGIYGYTF.

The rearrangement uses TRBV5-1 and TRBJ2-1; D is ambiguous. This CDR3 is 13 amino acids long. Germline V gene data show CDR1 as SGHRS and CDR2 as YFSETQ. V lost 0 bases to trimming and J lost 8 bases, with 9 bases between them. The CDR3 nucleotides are TGCGCCAGCAGCTTGGCGATCCAAGATGAGCAGTTCTTC. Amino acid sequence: CASSLAIQDEQFF.

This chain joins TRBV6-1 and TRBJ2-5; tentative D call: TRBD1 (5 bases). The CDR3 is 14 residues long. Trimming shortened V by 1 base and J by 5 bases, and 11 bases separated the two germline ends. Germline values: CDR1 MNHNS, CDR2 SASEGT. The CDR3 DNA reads TGTGCCAGCAGTGAAGGTTGGGGCAGGGAGACCCAGTACTTC. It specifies CASSEGWGRETQYF.